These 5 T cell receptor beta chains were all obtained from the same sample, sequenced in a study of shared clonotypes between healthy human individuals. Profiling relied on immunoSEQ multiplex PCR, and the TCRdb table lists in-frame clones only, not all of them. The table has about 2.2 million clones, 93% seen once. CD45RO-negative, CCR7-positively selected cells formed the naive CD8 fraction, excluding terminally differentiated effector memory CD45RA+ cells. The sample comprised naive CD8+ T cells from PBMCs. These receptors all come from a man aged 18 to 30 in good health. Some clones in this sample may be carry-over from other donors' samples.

The CDR3 loop reads CASSPPTGANEQYF. CDR3 coding DNA: TGTGCCAGCAGCCCACCGACAGGGGCGAACGAGCAGTACTTC. The chain joins TRBV14 to TRBJ2-7; 8 nucleotides agree with TRBD1. CDR1 SGHDN and CDR2 FVKESK come from the germline V gene. Losses at the gene ends were 4 bases for V and 5 bases for J; bases not matched to a gene: 7. The CDR3 loop spans 14 amino acids.

The CDR3 sequence: CASSDSSRGTDTQYF. The CDR3, as DNA: TGTGCCAGCAGTGATAGCAGTAGAGGCACAGATACGCAGTATTTT. This chain uses TRBV25-1 with TRBJ2-3; D is uncertain. The ends were cut back, 3 bases at V and 1 base at J, with 11 bases in the middle. From germline, CDR1 is MGHDK and CDR2 SYGVNS. The CDR3 sequence is 15 residues long.

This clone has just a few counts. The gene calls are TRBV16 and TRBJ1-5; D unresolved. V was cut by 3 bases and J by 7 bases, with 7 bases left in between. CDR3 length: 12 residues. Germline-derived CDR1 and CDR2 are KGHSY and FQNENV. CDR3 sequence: CASSQLGQPQHF. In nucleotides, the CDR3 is TGTGCCAGCAGCCAGCTAGGACAGCCCCAGCATTTT.

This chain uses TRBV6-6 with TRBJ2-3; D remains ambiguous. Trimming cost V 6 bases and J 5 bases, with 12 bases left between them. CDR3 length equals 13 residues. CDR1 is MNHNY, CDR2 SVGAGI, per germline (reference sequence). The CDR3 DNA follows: TGTGCCAGCAGCACTTACCTTGGAGATACGCAGTATTTT. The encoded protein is CASSTYLGDTQYF.

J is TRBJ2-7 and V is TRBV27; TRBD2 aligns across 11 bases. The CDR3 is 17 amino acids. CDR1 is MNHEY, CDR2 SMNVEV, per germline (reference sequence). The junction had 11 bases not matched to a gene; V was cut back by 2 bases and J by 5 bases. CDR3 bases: TGTGCCAGCAGTTTAAACCAAGTAGCGGGAGGGCCCCACGAGCAGTACTTC. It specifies CASSLNQVAGGPHEQYF.